The 3 T cell receptor beta chains in this list originate from one sample, sequenced in a study of cytomegalovirus exposure and HLA in healthy donors. The assay was immunoSEQ multiplex PCR, and TCRdb's table has in-frame clones only and misses some. This table holds approximately 110,000 clones, about 94% found once. The source material was PBMCs. All receptors derive from a woman younger than 30 in good health and CMV-seronegative.

The chain uses TRBV6-5 and TRBJ1-2, with 8 bases fitting TRBD1. This CDR3 has 14 residues. Germline V gene data show CDR1 as MNHEY and CDR2 as SVGAGI. J was trimmed by 4 bases and V by 6 bases; bases with no gene match: 7. In DNA form, the CDR3 reads TGTGCCAGCAGACCCGACAGGGGCTCCTATGGCTACACCTTC. The encoded protein is CASRPDRGSYGYTF.

The sample holds one count of this clone. The rearrangement joins TRBV5-1 to TRBJ2-5; weak D call: TRBD1 (5 bases). V shed 7 bases and J shed 4 bases, with 14 bases lying between them. Per the germline V gene, CDR1 is SGHRS and CDR2 is YFSETQ. The CDR3 contains 13 residues. In nucleotides, the CDR3 is TGCGCCAGCTCACTCACCACAGGAGAGACCCAGTACTTC. As protein: CASSLTTGETQYF. Using reference TRBV5-1 and TRBJ2-5 for the parts outside the CDR3, the full variable domain is KAGVTQTPRYLIKTRGQQVTLSCSPISGHRSVSWYQQTPGQGLQFLFEYFSETQRNKGNFPGRFSGRQFSNSRSEMNVSTLELGDSALYLCASSLTTGETQYFGPGTRLLVL.

The DNA of the CDR3 is TGTGCCAGCAGCTTGGCTGTAGTACGTGGGGGCGACGGCTACACCTTC. Residues: CASSLAVVRGGDGYTF. The genes are TRBV5-6 and TRBJ1-2; perhaps TRBD1 as D (6 bases). The V gene's germline CDR1 is SGHDT and CDR2 YYEEEE. This CDR3 comprises 16 residues. Between the trimmed V and J ends, which lost 0 bases and 8 bases, there was a span of 20 bases.